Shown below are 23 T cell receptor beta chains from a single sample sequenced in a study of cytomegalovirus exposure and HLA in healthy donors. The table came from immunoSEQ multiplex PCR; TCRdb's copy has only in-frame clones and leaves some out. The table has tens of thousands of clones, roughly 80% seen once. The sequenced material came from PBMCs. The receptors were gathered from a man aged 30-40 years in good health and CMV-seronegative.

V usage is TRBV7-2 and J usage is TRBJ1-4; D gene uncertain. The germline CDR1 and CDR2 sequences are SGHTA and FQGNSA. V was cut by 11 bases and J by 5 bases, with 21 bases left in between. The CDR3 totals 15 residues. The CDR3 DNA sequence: TGTGCCCTACAGTTCCATGATAACCCGAATGAAAAACTGTTTTTT. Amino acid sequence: CALQFHDNPNEKLFF.

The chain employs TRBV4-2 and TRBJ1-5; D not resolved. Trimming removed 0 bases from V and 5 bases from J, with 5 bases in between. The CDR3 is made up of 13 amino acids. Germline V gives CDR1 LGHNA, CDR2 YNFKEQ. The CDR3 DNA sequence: TGTGCCAGCAGCCAAGACAGTCATCAGCCCCAGCATTTT. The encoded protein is CASSQDSHQPQHF.

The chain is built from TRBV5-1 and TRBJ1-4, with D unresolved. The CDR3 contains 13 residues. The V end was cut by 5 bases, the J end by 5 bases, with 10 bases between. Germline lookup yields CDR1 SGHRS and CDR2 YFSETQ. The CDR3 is CASRPDLNEKLFF. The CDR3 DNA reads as TGCGCCAGCAGGCCAGACTTAAATGAAAAACTGTTTTTT.

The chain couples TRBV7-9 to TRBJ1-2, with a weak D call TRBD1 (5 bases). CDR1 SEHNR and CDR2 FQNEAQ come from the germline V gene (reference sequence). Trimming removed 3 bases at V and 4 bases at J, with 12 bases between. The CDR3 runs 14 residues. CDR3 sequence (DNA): TGTGCCAGCAGCTTGGCGGGGGGGAGCTATGGCTACACCTTC. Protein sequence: CASSLAGGSYGYTF.

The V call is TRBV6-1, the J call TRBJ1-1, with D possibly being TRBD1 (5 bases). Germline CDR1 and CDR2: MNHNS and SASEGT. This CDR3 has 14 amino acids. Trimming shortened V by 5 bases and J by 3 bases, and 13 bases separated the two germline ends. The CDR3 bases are TGTGCCAGCAGTCCGGGCAGGGCTCACACTGAAGCTTTCTTT. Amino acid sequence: CASSPGRAHTEAFF.

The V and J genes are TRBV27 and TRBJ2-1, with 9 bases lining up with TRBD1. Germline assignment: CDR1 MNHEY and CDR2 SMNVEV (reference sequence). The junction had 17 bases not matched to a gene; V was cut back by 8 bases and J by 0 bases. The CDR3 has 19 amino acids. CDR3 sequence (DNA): TGTGCCAGCGGTACCGTTTTCGGACAGGGGTTGAGCTCCTACAATGAGCAGTTCTTC. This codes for CASGTVFGQGLSSYNEQFF.

The CDR3 protein is CASSPGTSGTGELFF. The CDR3 DNA reads as TGTGCCAGCAGTCCCGGGACTAGCGGGACCGGGGAGCTGTTTTTT. This chain connects TRBV6-5 to TRBJ2-2; 12 bases match TRBD2. CDR3 length: 15 residues. Trimming cost V 5 bases and J 5 bases; bases outside gene matches: 3. Germline V lookup: CDR1 MNHEY, CDR2 SVGAGI.

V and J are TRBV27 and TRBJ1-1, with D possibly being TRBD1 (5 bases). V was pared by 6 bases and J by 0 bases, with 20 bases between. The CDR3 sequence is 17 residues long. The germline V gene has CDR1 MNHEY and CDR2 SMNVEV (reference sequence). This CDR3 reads CASSVIVGAHLNTEAFF. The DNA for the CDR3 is TGTGCCAGCAGCGTGATCGTAGGGGCCCACCTGAACACTGAAGCTTTCTTT.

Written as DNA, the CDR3 is TGTGCCAGCAGGCTTACTAGCGGGAGACCAGATACGCAGTATTTT. Translating it yields CASRLTSGRPDTQYF. This chain links TRBV28 with TRBJ2-3; 11 bases are a match to TRBD2. Germline trimming cut 6 bases from V and 4 bases from J; bases unmatched to any gene: 6. The CDR3 spans 15 residues. Germline V gives CDR1 MDHEN, CDR2 SYDVKM.

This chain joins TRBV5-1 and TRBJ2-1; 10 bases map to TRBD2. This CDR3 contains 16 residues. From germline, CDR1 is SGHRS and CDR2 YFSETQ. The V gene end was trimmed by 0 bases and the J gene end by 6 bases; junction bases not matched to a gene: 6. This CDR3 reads CASSLAPLAGSNEQFF. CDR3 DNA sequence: TGCGCCAGCAGCTTGGCCCCACTAGCGGGAAGCAATGAGCAGTTCTTC.

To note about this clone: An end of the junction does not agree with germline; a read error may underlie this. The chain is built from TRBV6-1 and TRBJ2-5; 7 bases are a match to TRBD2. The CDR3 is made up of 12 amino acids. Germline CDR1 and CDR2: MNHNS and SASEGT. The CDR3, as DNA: TGTGCCGGAGGACTAGACCAGGAGACCCAGTACTTC. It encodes CAGGLDQETQYF.

In DNA form, the CDR3 reads TGCGCCAGCAGCTTGCGGGAGACCCAGTACTTC. Translation gives CASSLRETQYF. The V call is TRBV5-1, the J call TRBJ2-5, with no clear D. CDR1 is SGHRS, CDR2 YFSETQ, per germline. V was clipped by 1 base and J by 5 bases, with 3 bases between them. The CDR3 contains 11 residues.

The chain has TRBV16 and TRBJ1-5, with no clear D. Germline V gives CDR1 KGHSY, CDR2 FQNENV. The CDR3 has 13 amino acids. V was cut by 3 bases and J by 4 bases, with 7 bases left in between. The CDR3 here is CASSQSLNQPQHF. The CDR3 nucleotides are TGTGCCAGCAGCCAGAGCCTGAATCAGCCCCAGCATTTT.

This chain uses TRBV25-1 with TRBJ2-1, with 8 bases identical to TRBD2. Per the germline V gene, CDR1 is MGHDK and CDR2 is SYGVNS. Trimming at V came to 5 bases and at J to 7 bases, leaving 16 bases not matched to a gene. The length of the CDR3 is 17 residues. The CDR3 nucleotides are TGTGCCAGCAGTCCATCTACCGGGGGGGGTTCTAAAAATGAGCAGTTCTTC. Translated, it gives CASSPSTGGGSKNEQFF.

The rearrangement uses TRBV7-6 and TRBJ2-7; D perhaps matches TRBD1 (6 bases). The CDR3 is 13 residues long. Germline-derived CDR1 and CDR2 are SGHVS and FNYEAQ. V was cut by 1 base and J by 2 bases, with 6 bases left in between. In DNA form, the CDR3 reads TGTGCCAGCAGCTTAGGGACAGCCTACGAGCAGTACGTC. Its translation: CASSLGTAYEQYV.

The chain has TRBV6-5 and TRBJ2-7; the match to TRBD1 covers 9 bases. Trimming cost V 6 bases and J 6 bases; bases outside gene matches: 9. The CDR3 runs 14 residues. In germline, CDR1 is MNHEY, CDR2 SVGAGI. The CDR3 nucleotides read TGTGCCAGCAGCGGGACAGGGCCCTTCGGCGAGCAGTACTTC. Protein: CASSGTGPFGEQYF.

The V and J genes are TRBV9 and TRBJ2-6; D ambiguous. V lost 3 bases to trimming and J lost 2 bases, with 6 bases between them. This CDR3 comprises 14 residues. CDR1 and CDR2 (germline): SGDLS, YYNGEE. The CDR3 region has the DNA TGTGCCAGCAGCGGCAAGCCTGGGGCCAACGTCCTGACTTTC. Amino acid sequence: CASSGKPGANVLTF.

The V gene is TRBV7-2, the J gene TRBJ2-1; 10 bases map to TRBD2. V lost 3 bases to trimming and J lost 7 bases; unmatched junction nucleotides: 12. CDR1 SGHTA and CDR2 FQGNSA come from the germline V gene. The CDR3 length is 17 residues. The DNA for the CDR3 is TGTGCCAGCAGCTTTCATCTAGCGGGGGCCGTGACGAATGAGCAGTTCTTC. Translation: CASSFHLAGAVTNEQFF.

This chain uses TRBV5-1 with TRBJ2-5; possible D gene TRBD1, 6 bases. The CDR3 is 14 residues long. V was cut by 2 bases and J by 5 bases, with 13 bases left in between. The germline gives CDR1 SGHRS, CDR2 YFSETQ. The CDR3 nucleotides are TGCGCCAGCAGCTTTCAGGGGCAGGGGGAGACCCAGTACTTC. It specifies CASSFQGQGETQYF.

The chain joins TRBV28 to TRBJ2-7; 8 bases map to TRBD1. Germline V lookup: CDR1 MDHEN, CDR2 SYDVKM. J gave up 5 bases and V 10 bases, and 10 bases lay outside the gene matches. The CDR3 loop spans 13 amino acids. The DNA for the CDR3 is TGTGCCACCGACAGGGGCCTTGGGGACGAGCAGTACTTC. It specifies CATDRGLGDEQYF.

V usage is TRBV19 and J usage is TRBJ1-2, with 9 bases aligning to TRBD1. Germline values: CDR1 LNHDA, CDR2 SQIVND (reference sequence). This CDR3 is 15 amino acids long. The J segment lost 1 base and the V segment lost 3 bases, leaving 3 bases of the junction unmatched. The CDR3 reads CASSIGQGFNYGYTF. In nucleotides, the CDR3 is TGTGCCAGTAGTATCGGACAGGGGTTTAACTATGGCTACACCTTC.

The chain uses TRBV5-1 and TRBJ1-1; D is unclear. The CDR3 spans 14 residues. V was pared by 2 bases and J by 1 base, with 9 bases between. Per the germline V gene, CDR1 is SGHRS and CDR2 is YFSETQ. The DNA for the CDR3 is TGCGCCAGCAGCTTATTCCTCGGGAACACTGAAGCTTTCTTT. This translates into CASSLFLGNTEAFF.

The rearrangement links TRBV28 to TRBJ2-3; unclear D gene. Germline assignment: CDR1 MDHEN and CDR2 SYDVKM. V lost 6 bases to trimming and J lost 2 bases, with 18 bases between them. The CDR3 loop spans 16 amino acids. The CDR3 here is CASSPNSWSNTDTQYF. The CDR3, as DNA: TGTGCCAGCAGCCCCAATTCCTGGAGTAACACAGATACGCAGTATTTT.